The present T cell receptor beta chain was sequenced within a study of T cells after yellow fever vaccination. Findings of the study overall: Re-detected after boosting: most primary clones, 95% to 98% of CD4 and about 85% of CD8. The secondary response peaked faster, at day 5 versus 15, but was weaker. CD4 and CD8 compartments shared a small share of clonotypes, likely from convergent recombination.

Germline CDR1 is SNHLY and CDR2 is FYNNEI. Trimming took 2 bases from V and 5 from J, leaving 18 bases between them. The CDR3 has 17 amino acids. UMIs and a universal primer site were added when TCR cDNA was made by 5'RACE template switching. TCRdb re-analysed the 5' RACE reads in MiXCR, keeping a single row per CDR3 protein. The sample shows tens of thousands of distinct CDR3 sequences, about 5% of them seen only once. Notes on this clonotype: Its antigen is not known.

This rearrangement joins TRBV2 to TRBJ2-2, with a weak D call TRBD2 (6 bases). This sequence was found in a man under 40 who received the YFV17D yellow fever vaccine. Sequenced here: CD8+ T cells sorted from PBMCs, sampled 10 days after the yellow fever booster vaccination. The CDR3 sequence: CASSEFRVGGNTGELFF. The CDR3 nucleotides read TGTGCCAGCAGTGAATTTAGGGTTGGGGGGAATACCGGGGAGCTGTTTTTT.